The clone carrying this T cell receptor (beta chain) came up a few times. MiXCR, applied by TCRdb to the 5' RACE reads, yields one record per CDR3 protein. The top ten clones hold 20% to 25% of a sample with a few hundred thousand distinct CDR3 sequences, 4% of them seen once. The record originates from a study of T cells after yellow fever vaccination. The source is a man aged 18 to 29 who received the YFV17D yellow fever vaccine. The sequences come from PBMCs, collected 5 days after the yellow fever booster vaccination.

The CDR3 loop is CASSSTYEQYV. CDR3 sequence (DNA): TGTGCCAGCAGCTCGACGTACGAGCAGTACGTC. The chain couples TRBV7-3 to TRBJ2-7; D unresolved. Between the trimmed V and J ends, which lost 4 bases and 4 bases, there was a span of 5 bases. The CDR3 consists of 11 residues. Germline CDR1 and CDR2: SGHTA and FQGTGA.